This T cell receptor beta chain was recovered during a study of T cells in Graves' hyperthyroidism and ophthalmopathy. General study findings and limits: Stable hyperthyroidism was told apart from ophthalmopathy by a model built on 13 V-J features.

TCR beta CDR3 sequences were amplified from RNA transcripts. An initial round of RT-PCR targeting the TCR CDR3 relied on the HTBI primer set. TCRdb re-called the multiplex PCR reads through MiXCR, storing one row per CDR3 protein. This sample has roughly 500,000 distinct CDR3 sequences; over 45% occur once, and the top ten carry about two fifths. Germline CDR1 reads SEHNR; CDR2 reads FQNEAQ (reference sequence). V lost 1 base and J 0 bases, leaving 10 bases between the germline ends. The CDR3 is 16 amino acids. A remark on this clonotype: The antigen is unknown.

Uncontrolled infection, other autoimmune disease, pregnancy and lactation each barred patients from inclusion. The TCR sequence derives from an adult woman with Graves' disease, either hyperthyroidism or ophthalmopathy (not recorded which). Sequencing was carried out using peripheral blood or thyroid tissue (not recorded which). The chain joins TRBV7-9 to TRBJ1-3, with D perhaps matching TRBD1 (5 bases). This CDR3 reads CASSLGDLSSGNTIYF. As DNA, the CDR3 is TGTGCCAGCAGCTTAGGGGACTTAAGCTCTGGAAACACCATATATTTT.